The rows below give T cell receptor beta chains drawn from one sample of a study of blood T cells in healthy people across ages. TCRdb used MiXCR to reprocess the 5' RACE reads, holding one entry per CDR3 protein. Among about 670,000 distinct CDR3 sequences listed, approximately 52% were seen once. Sequences were obtained from blood. All receptors come from a woman at least 80 years old in good health. Each CDR3 is given with its conserved first and last residue. The D gene is left open where the match is weak.

TRBV13	TRBD1	16	TRBJ2-5	CASSSRDRAREETQYF
TRBV7-2	-	14	TRBJ2-3	CASSFGEVTDTQYF
TRBV7-2	TRBD2	17	TRBJ2-7	CASSLTSGRALLGEQYF
TRBV29-1	-	13	TRBJ2-7	CSVGGRESYEQYF
TRBV7-2	-	13	TRBJ1-2	CASSFTGFSGYTF
TRBV28	TRBD2	15	TRBJ2-1	CASSLAGSPYNEQFF
TRBV10-3	TRBD1	16	TRBJ1-2	CAISGDRSPSNYGYTF
TRBV30	-	15	TRBJ2-3	CAWSAPGRSTDTQYF
TRBV5-1	-	15	TRBJ2-2	CASSLLSGNTGELFF
TRBV20-1	-	15	TRBJ2-1	CSARGGGDSYNEQFF
TRBV5-1	TRBD1	14	TRBJ2-7	CASSLNGQGYEQYF
TRBV2	-	13	TRBJ2-7	CASSRGAAYEQYF
TRBV27	TRBD2	16	TRBJ2-1	CASSLRREVPYNEQFF
TRBV5-1	-	12	TRBJ2-5	CASSFSRETQYF
TRBV14	-	16	TRBJ2-1	CASSQYRTPTYNEQFF
TRBV28	TRBD2	15	TRBJ2-5	CASSFAGGLMETQYF
TRBV18	-	16	-	CASSPTEGRTGREQYF
TRBV5-1	-	13	TRBJ2-1	CASSLGSIDEQFF
TRBV9	-	15	TRBJ2-4	CASSVGSVVKNIQYF
TRBV7-9	-	15	TRBJ2-4	CASSRLGTDQNIQYF
TRBV7-9	TRBD1	16	TRBJ1-2	CASSSTKVTGDYGYTF
TRBV28	-	13	TRBJ2-7	CASRTTDTYEQYF
TRBV6-2/TRBV6-3	TRBD2	19	TRBJ2-7	CASSFSHPGLAASPYEQYF
TRBV12-3/TRBV12-4	TRBD2	12	TRBJ2-5	CASGTSEETQYF
TRBV29-1	-	17	TRBJ1-2	CSVEGQSDRQLVYGYTF
TRBV5-1	-	14	TRBJ2-3	CASSPYSGTDTQYF
TRBV10-3	-	13	TRBJ2-3	CAISLGGPDTQYF
TRBV25-1	TRBD2	16	TRBJ2-3	CASALPQGGGTDTQYF
TRBV7-2	TRBD1	16	TRBJ2-7	CASSLEGNRGFYEQYF
TRBV20-1	-	17	TRBJ2-3	CSASHGAASWEADTQYF
TRBV19	TRBD2	14	TRBJ2-7	CASRLTSARPEQYF
TRBV11-2	-	16	TRBJ1-6	CASSFDRLSYNSPLHF
TRBV15	TRBD1	16	TRBJ2-3	CATSRDLQGWADTQYF
TRBV16	-	12	TRBJ1-5	CASSPSNQPQHF
TRBV18	-	15	TRBJ2-5	CASSRLKGRQETQYF
TRBV29-1	-	13	TRBJ2-1	CSVGYSSYNEQFF
TRBV7-9	-	15	TRBJ1-6	CASSLMSVNNSPLHF
TRBV5-1	-	16	TRBJ2-3	CASSLWGKGGTDTQYF
TRBV24-1	-	13	TRBJ2-7	CATSQPGRYEQYF